This T cell receptor beta chain was recorded in a study of OX40 agonist ivuxolimab in advanced cancers. At the level of the study: Patients were dosed with the agonistic anti-OX40 (CD134) antibody ivuxolimab. Partial responses were achieved by three patients, one with hepatocellular carcinoma and two with cutaneous melanoma. Study findings and constraints: The study found that CD8+ T cells averaged more expanded clones than CD4+. Both CD4+ and CD8+ T cell populations in blood had undergone clonal expansion by week 6 at 0.1 to 3.0 mg/kg.

CDR1 and CDR2 (germline): MNHNS, SASEGT. V lost 4 bases, J lost 7 bases, and 11 bases stayed unmatched. The CDR3 is 16 residues long. This table comes from immunoSEQ multiplex PCR, and its TCRdb copy is limited to in-frame clones, with some not included. The data show tens of thousands of clones, more than 75% seen once. Details on this clone: Its antigen is as yet unknown.

This clonotype was obtained from an adult with an advanced solid tumor such as melanoma, head and neck, liver or kidney cancer. The chain couples TRBV6-1 to TRBJ2-2, with 8 bases aligning to TRBD1. The sequences come from CD4+ or CD8+ T cells sorted from blood, collected in a trial of the OX40 agonist ivuxolimab. Written as DNA, the CDR3 is TGTGCCAGCAGTGCCCTCAGGGGGCGGCGTGACGGGGAGCTGTTTTTT. Its protein is CASSALRGRRDGELFF.